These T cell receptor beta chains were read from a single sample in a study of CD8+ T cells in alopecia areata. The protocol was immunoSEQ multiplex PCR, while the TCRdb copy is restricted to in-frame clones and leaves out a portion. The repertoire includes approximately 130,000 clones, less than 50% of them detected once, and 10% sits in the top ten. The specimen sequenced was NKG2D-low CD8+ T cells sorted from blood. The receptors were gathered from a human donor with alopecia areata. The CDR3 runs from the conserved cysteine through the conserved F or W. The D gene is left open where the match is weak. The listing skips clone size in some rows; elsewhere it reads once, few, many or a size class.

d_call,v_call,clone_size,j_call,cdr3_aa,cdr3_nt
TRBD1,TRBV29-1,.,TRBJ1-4,CSVGTATTNEKLFF,TGCAGCGTGGGGACAGCGACAACTAATGAAAAACTGTTTTTT
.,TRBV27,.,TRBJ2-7,CASGDRTTSYEQYF,TGTGCCAGCGGGGACCGAACAACTTCCTACGAGCAGTACTTC
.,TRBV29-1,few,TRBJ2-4,CSVELAGNLPKNIQYF,TGCAGCGTTGAACTCGCGGGAAATCTACCCAAAAACATTCAGTACTTC
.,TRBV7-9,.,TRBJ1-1,CASKSGVTEAFF,TGTGCCAGCAAGTCGGGTGTCACTGAAGCTTTCTTT
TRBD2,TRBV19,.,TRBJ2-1,CASSLTSGRFDEQFF,TGTGCCAGTAGTCTAACTAGCGGGAGGTTCGATGAGCAGTTCTTC
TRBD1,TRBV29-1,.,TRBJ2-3,CSVLSPGQVLSDTQYF,TGCAGCGTCTTGTCGCCGGGACAGGTTCTGTCCGATACGCAGTATTTT
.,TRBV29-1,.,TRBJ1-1,CSGVIQGSAQVMNTEAFF,TGCAGCGGCGTCATCCAGGGTAGCGCTCAGGTGATGAACACTGAAGCTTTCTTT
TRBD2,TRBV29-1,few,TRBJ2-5,CSVVGLAEIQETQYF,TGCAGCGTGGTGGGACTAGCGGAGATCCAAGAGACCCAGTACTTC
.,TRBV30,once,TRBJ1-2,CAWTEEGYGYTF,TGTGCCTGGACGGAGGAAGGCTATGGCTACACCTTC
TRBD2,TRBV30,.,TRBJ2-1,CAWSKGLAGGNEQFF,TGTGCCTGGAGTAAAGGACTAGCGGGGGGGAATGAGCAGTTCTTC